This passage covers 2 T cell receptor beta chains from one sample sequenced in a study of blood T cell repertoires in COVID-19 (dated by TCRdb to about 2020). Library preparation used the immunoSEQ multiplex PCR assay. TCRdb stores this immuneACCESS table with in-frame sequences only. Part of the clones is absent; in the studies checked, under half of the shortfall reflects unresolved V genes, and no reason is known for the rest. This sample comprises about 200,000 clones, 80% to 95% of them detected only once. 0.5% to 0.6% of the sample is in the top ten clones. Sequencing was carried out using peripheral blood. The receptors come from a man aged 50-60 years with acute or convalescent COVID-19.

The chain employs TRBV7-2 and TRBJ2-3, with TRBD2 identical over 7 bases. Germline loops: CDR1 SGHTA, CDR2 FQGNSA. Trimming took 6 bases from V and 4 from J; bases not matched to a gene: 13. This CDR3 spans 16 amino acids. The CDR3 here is CASRTRGGGGADTQYF. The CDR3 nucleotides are TGTGCCAGCAGAACTCGAGGCGGGGGTGGTGCAGATACGCAGTATTTT.

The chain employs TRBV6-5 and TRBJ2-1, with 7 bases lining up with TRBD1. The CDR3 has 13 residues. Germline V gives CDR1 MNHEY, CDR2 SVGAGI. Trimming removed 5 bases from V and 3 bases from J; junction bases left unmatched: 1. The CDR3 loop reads CASSRDSYNEQFF. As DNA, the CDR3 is TGTGCCAGCAGTAGGGACAGCTACAATGAGCAGTTCTTC.